This T cell receptor (beta chain) is drawn from a study of blood T cell repertoires in COVID-19. Study overall: The United States, Italy and Spain supplied acute and convalescent COVID-19 samples. Sources were T cells, B-cell-depleted T cells, or PBMCs; the material itself was cDNA or gDNA.

In the original analysis: Nucleated cell number was recorded as an estimate derived from reference gene primer amplification. Profiled with immunoSEQ multiplex PCR; TCRdb holds only in-frame clones, not every one. V and J calls plus clone size are reproduced from that table; the DNA served to infer D and trimming. Of more than 95,000 clones in the sample, 85% were seen once. The specimen was peripheral blood. This TCR derives from a woman of 80 years or more with acute or convalescent COVID-19.

CDR3 amino acids: CASSPPGSGNTIYF. The CDR3 DNA is TGTGCCAGCTCACCGCCAGGTAGTGGAAACACCATATATTTT. This chain uses TRBV18 with TRBJ1-3; no reliable D call. V lost 3 bases to trimming and J lost 3 bases, with 9 bases between them. Per the germline V gene, CDR1 is KGHSH and CDR2 is LQKENI. The CDR3 is 14 amino acids.